A single sample gave rise to the 5 T cell receptor beta chains below, sequenced in a study of CD8+ T cells in alopecia areata. RNA was isolated and reverse transcribed to cDNA, the sequencing template. The table came from immunoSEQ multiplex PCR; TCRdb's copy has only in-frame clones and leaves some out. Of 170,000 or so clones listed, around 60% are singletons. The treatment was: oral pan-JAK inhibitor, 5-10 mg twice daily. The input for sequencing was CD8+ T cells sorted from blood, taken at week 24, from a patient treated with tofacitinib. Receptors were obtained from a human donor with alopecia areata.

V gene TRBV29-1 combines with J gene TRBJ1-3; 7 nucleotides align to TRBD1. The CDR3 spans 14 residues. V trimming: 2 bases; J trimming: 0 bases; junction bases outside the gene matches: 1. Looked up from germline, CDR1 is SQVTM and CDR2 is ANQGSEA. CDR3 sequence reads: CSVEQGVSGNTIYF. The CDR3 region has the DNA TGCAGCGTTGAACAGGGGGTCTCTGGAAACACCATATATTTT.

The J gene is TRBJ1-2, the V gene TRBV27, with D perhaps TRBD1 (5 bases). The CDR3 is made up of 15 amino acids. Germline V gives CDR1 MNHEY, CDR2 SMNVEV (reference sequence). V was clipped by 0 bases and J by 7 bases, with 15 bases between them. The CDR3 nucleotides are TGTGCCAGCAGTTTATCGGTAGGGGATCCAGGTGGCTACACCTTC. As protein: CASSLSVGDPGGYTF.

Comments on this clone: A much larger clone lies a single base off, so this may be a read error. The sample contains more than one DNA sequence encoding this CDR3. The chain combines TRBV27 with TRBJ1-1, with TRBD1 matching 7 bases. The CDR3 runs 12 residues. Germline CDR1 is MNHEY and CDR2 is SMNVEV (reference sequence). V shed 5 bases and J 4 bases; nucleotides not matched to a gene: 1. Here the CDR3 DNA reads TGTGCCAGCAGTCCAGGGGGCACTGAAGCTTTCTTT. Protein sequence: CASSPGGTEAFF.

With respect to this clone: Within the sample, other DNA sequences also encode this same CDR3. The chain joins TRBV20-1 to TRBJ1-1; D gene ambiguous. Per the germline V gene, CDR1 is DFQATT and CDR2 is SNEGSKA (reference sequence). With 4 bases removed from V and 2 bases from J, the gap between germline ends came to 5 bases. This CDR3 is built from 11 residues. The CDR3 DNA sequence: TGCAGTGCTATTTTAAACACTGAAGCTTTCTTT. This encodes CSAILNTEAFF.

This chain connects TRBV13 to TRBJ2-7; TRBD1 matches 9 bases. Trimming at V came to 3 bases and at J to 4 bases, leaving 4 bases not matched to a gene. This CDR3 spans 14 amino acids. CDR1 is PRHDT, CDR2 FYEKMQ, per germline (reference sequence). The CDR3 region has the DNA TGTGCCAGCAGCTTCGGGACAGGGCTGTACGAGCAGTACTTC. Residues: CASSFGTGLYEQYF. Filled out from reference TRBV13 and TRBJ2-7, the complete variable domain reads AAGVIQSPRHLIKEKRETATLKCYPIPRHDTVYWYQQGPGQDPQFLISFYEKMQSDKGSIPDRFSAQQFSDYHSELNMSSLELGDSALYFCASSFGTGLYEQYFGPGTRLTVT.